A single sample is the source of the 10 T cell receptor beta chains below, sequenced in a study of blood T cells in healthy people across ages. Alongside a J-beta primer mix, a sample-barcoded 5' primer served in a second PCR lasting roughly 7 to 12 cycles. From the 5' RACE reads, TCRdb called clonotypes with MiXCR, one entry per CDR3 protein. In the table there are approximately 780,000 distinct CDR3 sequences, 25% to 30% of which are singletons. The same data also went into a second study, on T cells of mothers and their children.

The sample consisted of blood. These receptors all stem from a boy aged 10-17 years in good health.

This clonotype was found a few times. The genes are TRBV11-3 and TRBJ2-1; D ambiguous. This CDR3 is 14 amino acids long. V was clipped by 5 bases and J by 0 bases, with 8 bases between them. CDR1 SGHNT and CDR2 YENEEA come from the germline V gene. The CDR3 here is CASSNSRSYNEQFF. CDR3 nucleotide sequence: TGTGCCAGCAGCAACAGTCGCTCCTACAATGAGCAGTTCTTC.

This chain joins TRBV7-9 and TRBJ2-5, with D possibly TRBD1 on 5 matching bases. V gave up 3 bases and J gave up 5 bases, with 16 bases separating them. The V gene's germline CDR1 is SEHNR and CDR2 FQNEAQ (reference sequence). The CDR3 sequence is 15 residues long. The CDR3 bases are TGTGCCAGCAGCTTTTATGAAACAGGTCTGGAGACCCAGTACTTC. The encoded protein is CASSFYETGLETQYF.

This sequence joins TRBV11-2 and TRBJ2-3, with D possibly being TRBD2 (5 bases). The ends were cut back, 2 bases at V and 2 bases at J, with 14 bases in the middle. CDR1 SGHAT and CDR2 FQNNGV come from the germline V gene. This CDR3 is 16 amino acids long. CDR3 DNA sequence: TGTGCCAGCAGCTTAACGACCGGGGTGGACACAGATACGCAGTATTTT. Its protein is CASSLTTGVDTDTQYF.

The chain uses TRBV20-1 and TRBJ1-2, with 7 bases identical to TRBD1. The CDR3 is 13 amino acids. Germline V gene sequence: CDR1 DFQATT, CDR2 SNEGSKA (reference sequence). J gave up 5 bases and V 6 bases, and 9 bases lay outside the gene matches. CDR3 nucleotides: TGCAGTGCAGGGCGGACAGGCCGTTATGGCTACACCTTC. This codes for CSAGRTGRYGYTF.

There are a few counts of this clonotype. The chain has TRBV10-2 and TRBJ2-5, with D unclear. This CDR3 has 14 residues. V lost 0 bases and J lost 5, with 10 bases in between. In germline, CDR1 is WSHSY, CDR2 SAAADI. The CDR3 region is CASSESMQVETQYF. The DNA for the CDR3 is TGCGCCAGCAGTGAGTCGATGCAGGTGGAGACCCAGTACTTC.

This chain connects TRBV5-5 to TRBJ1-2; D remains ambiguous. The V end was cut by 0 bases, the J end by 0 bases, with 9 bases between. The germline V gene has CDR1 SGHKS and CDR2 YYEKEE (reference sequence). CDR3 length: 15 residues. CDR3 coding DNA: TGTGCCAGCAGCTTGGCCAATCCAGCTAACTATGGCTACACCTTC. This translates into CASSLANPANYGYTF.

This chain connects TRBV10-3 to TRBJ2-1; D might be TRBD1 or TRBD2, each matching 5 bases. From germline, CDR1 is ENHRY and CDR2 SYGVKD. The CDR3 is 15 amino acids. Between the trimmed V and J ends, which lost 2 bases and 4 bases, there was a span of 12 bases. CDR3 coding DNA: TGTGCCATCAGTGAGCCGGGACGCCGGTACAATGAGCAGTTCTTC. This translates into CAISEPGRRYNEQFF.

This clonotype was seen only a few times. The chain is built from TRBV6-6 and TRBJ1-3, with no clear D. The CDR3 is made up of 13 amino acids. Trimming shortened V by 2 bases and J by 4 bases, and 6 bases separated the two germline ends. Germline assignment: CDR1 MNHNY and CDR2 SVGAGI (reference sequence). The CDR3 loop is CASSYSMGNTIYF. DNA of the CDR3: TGTGCCAGCAGTTACAGCATGGGAAACACCATATATTTT.

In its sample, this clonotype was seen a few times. Here the CDR3 reads CSASRRKENYGYTF. CDR3 DNA: TGCAGTGCTAGCCGGCGGAAGGAGAACTATGGCTACACCTTC. V is TRBV20-1 and J is TRBJ1-2, with D uncertain. There are 14 residues in the CDR3. V was trimmed by 3 bases and J by 2 bases, leaving 13 bases between them. Per germline, CDR1 DFQATT and CDR2 SNEGSKA (reference sequence).

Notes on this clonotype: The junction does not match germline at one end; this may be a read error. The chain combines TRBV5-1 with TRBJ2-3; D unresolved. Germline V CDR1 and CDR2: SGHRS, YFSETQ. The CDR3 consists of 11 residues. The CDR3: CVSSSSDTQYF. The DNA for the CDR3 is TGCGTCAGCAGCTCTTCAGATACGCAGTATTTT.